The clone carrying this TCR beta chain appeared many times. The antigen is not known. Germline V gene lookup returns CDR1 LGHDT and CDR2 YNNKEL (reference sequence). This CDR3 comprises 18 residues. Trimming at V came to 4 bases and at J to 2 bases, leaving 10 bases not matched to a gene. From RNA transcripts, TCR beta CDR3 regions were amplified. During a first-round RT-PCR of the TCR CDR3, the HTBI primer set was used. TCRdb re-analysed the multiplex PCR reads in MiXCR, keeping a single row per CDR3 protein. Among about 400,000 distinct CDR3 sequences listed, about 15% were seen once. The data derive from a study of T cells in Graves' hyperthyroidism and ophthalmopathy. Regarding the study as a whole: For ophthalmopathy, model prediction preceded onset by a median around six months. Ophthalmopathy was separated from stable hyperthyroidism by a 13 V-J model.

The TCR was taken from a man aged 18 to 30 with Graves' ophthalmopathy. This sequence joins TRBV3-1 and TRBJ2-7; TRBD2 matches at 14 bases. The source material was blood. As DNA, the CDR3 is TGTGCCAGCAGCCCGCGACTAGCGGGGGGGATAATCACCTACGAGCAGTACTTC. It is translated as CASSPRLAGGIITYEQYF.